This T cell receptor beta chain derives from a study of blood T cell repertoires in COVID-19. Study background: There were acute and convalescent COVID-19 samples, and they came from the United States, Italy and Spain. Sources were T cells, B-cell-depleted T cells, or PBMCs; the material itself was cDNA or gDNA.

Germline loops: CDR1 LGHDT, CDR2 YNNKEL (reference sequence). Germline trimming cut 1 base from V and 1 base from J; bases unmatched to any gene: 6. CDR3 length: 18 amino acids. In the original workflow: Reference gene primer amplification in the assay estimated nucleated cell counts. This table comes from immunoSEQ multiplex PCR, and its TCRdb copy is limited to in-frame clones, with some not included. V, J and clone size are taken as reported in that table, and D and trimming were inferred from the DNA itself. The sample yields roughly 16,000 clones, around 82% seen once. What was sequenced was peripheral blood. The source of this sequence is a man between 60 and 70 years old with active or convalescent COVID-19. The chain carries TRBV3-1 (or the pseudogene TRBV3-2) and TRBJ2-6; 8 bases fit TRBD2. CDR3 DNA sequence: TGTGCCAGCAGCCAAGTGAGCGGGAGTGGGTCTGGGGCCAACGTCCTGACTTTC. It yields the protein CASSQVSGSGSGANVLTF.